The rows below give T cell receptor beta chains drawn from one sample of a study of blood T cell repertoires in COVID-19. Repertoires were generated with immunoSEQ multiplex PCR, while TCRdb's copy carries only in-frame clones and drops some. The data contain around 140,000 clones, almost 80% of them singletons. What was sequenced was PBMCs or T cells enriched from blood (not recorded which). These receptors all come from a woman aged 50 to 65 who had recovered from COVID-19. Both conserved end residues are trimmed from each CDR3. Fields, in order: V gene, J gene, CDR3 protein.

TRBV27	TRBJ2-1	ASSLGASGRSEQF
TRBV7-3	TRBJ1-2	ASSPAGGDYGYT
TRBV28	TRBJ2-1	ASGLWGRENNEQF
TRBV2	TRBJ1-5	ASTEREGNQPQH
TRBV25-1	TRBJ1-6	ASSETGTHSPLH
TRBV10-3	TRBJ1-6	AISEGQVNSPLH
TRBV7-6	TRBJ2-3	ASSLDVTSLTDTQY
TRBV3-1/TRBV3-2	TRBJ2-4	ASSQPPGENIQY
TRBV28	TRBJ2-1	ASTIGGSHNEQF
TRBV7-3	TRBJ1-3	ASSLTAGYGNTIY